This T cell receptor beta chain stems from a study of persistence of HIV-infected CD4 T cells. Study summary: The sample holds CD4+ T cells responsive to CMV or HIV-1 Gag.

This clone was seen a handful of times. Its antigen is still unknown. An overlapping HIV-1 Gag peptide pool stimulated these cells at about 1 ug/peptide/mL. Memory cells lacking CD40L and CD69 with high CD45RO were sorted. Plasma HIV-1 RNA stayed below 50 copies/mL for at least 4 years. The immunoSEQ assay was version 4, run in survey mode. The assay was immunoSEQ multiplex PCR, and TCRdb's table has in-frame clones only and misses some. Here the sample spans just under 65,000 clones, 70% to 75% being singletons. The CDR3 totals 14 residues. The V gene lost 3 bases and the J gene lost 4 bases, with 10 bases spanning the gap. Germline CDR1 is SGDLS and CDR2 is YYNGEE.

The V call is TRBV9, the J call TRBJ2-2; D gene unclear. The source of this sequence is an adult man with HIV who was CMV-seropositive. Sequenced here: CD4+ T cells sorted from PBMCs after roughly 17-hour stimulation, sampled from a patient who received antiretroviral therapy. CDR3 region: CASSAYLFTGELFF. CDR3 coding DNA: TGTGCCAGCAGCGCCTATCTATTCACCGGGGAGCTGTTTTTT.